The 23 T cell receptor beta chains listed next were all sequenced from one sample in a study of regulatory T cells in long-lasting Graves disease. With iRepertoire HTBI primers and Arm-PCR of CDR3 regions, TCR beta libraries were built. TCRdb called the multiplex PCR reads again in MiXCR, with one record for every CDR3 protein. The sample holds roughly 530,000 distinct CDR3 sequences, 15% to 20% seen once. Regarding time point: newly diagnosed GD, antithyroid drugs for less than 3 months. Researchers made the TCR library from RNA that was extracted from PBMCs. The same data also contributed to another study, on T cells in Graves' hyperthyroidism and ophthalmopathy.

Source: peripheral blood mononuclear cells (PBMCs), taken at new diagnosis, from a patient treated with antithyroid drugs. Receptors were obtained from a woman aged 40-65 years with Graves disease.

This clonotype was found many times. This chain connects TRBV5-1 to TRBJ2-1, with 10 bases that match TRBD2. Trimming cost V 5 bases and J 4 bases; bases outside gene matches: 3. This CDR3 contains 14 residues. Germline CDR1 reads SGHRS; CDR2 reads YFSETQ. The DNA for the CDR3 is TGCGCCAGCAGGCCTAGCGGGGGTTACAATGAGCAGTTCTTC. Its protein is CASRPSGGYNEQFF.

As to this clonotype: Just one base apart from a much larger clone, this may be a read error. J is TRBJ2-3 and V is TRBV5-5; TRBD1 matches at 10 bases. The CDR3 sequence is 15 residues long. Germline V CDR1 and CDR2: SGHKS, YYEKEE (reference sequence). J gave up 7 bases and V 5 bases, and 10 bases lay outside the gene matches. In DNA form, the CDR3 reads TGTGCCAGCAGTCTCGGGACAGGGGATTCCTATACGCAGTATTTT. Encoded protein: CASSLGTGDSYTQYF.

With regard to this clonotype: A much larger clonotype is one base distant, so this may be a read error. The genes are TRBV30 and TRBJ2-5; D possibly uses TRBD1 or TRBD2 (5 bases each). Germline V gives CDR1 GTSNPN, CDR2 SVGIG (reference sequence). CDR3 size: 14 residues. In DNA form, the CDR3 reads TGTGCCTGGACCGGGACCACTAACCAAGAGACCCAGTGCTTC. Protein product: CAWTGTTNQETQCF.

The chain combines TRBV12-5 with TRBJ1-2; 8 bases align to TRBD1. Germline V lookup: CDR1 LGHNT, CDR2 FRNRAP. V shed 4 bases, J shed 7 bases, and the junction held 17 bases outside the gene matches. This CDR3 has 17 amino acids. The CDR3 bases are TGTGCTAGTGGTTCCTTGAACTCTTCCCGGGACAGGTCTGGCTACACCTTC. Protein sequence: CASGSLNSSRDRSGYTF.

The rearrangement links TRBV12-3 or TRBV12-4 to TRBJ1-4, with TRBD1 matching over 10 bases. The junction had 9 bases not matched to a gene; V was cut back by 7 bases and J by 7 bases. CDR3 length equals 15 residues. CDR3 residues: CASTLRQGAVEKLFF. CDR3 sequence (DNA): TGTGCCAGCACACTACGACAGGGGGCAGTTGAAAAACTGTTTTTT.

On this clonotype itself: This could be a read error, since a much larger clone is one nucleotide away. Here the CDR3 omits its conserved ending phenylalanine or tryptophan, so a read error is the likely source. The chain recombines TRBV28 with TRBJ1-5; D is ambiguous. The CDR3 has 15 amino acids. Trimming stripped 5 bases from V and 1 base from J, with 12 bases between. CDR1 is MDHEN and CDR2 is SYDVKM in the germline V gene. CDR3 amino acids: CASSMGGGSNQPQHS. The CDR3 DNA reads TGTGCCAGCAGTATGGGTGGCGGGAGCAATCAGCCCCAGCATTCT.

The chain recombines TRBV29-1 with TRBJ2-7, with D possibly TRBD2 on 5 matching bases. V was clipped by 5 bases and J by 6 bases, with 11 bases between them. The CDR3 loop spans 11 amino acids. Germline lookup yields CDR1 SQVTM and CDR2 ANQGSEA. The DNA of the CDR3 is TGCAGCGTTCGAGTGGAGGCCGAGCAGTACTTC. It specifies CSVRVEAEQYF.

This clonotype was observed many times. The chain links TRBV2 to TRBJ1-2; D is undetermined. CDR1 and CDR2 from the germline V gene are SNHLY and FYNNEI. Deletions cut 4 bases from V and 0 bases from J, with 12 bases between. This CDR3 region has 15 residues. The CDR3 nucleotides read TGTGCCAGCAGTGCGACGGGGAGAACTAACTATGGCTACACCTTC. It encodes CASSATGRTNYGYTF. Variable domain in full (rest from reference TRBV2 and TRBJ1-2): EPEVTQTPSHQVTQMGQEVILRCVPISNHLYFYWYRQILGQKVEFLVSFYNNEISEKSEIFDDQFSVERPDGSNFTLKIRSTKLEDSAMYFCASSATGRTNYGYTFGSGTRLTVV.

A note on this clonotype: An end of the junction does not agree with germline; a read error may underlie this. This chain joins TRBV20-1 and TRBJ1-5; no definite D call. From germline, CDR1 is DFQATT and CDR2 SNEGSKA (reference sequence). This CDR3 contains 13 residues. In nucleotides, the CDR3 is TGCAGTGCGAGAGGACTGTGGGATCAGCCCCAGCATTTT. This gives the protein CSARGLWDQPQHF.

As to this clonotype: At one end, the junction sequence differs from germline, possibly due to a read error. The chain combines TRBV7-7 with TRBJ2-1; D is ambiguous. Looked up from germline, CDR1 is SSHAT and CDR2 is FNYEAQ (reference sequence). The CDR3 covers 12 residues. The CDR3 loop reads CASSPDRHEQFF. The CDR3 DNA is TGTGCTAGCAGCCCGGACCGCCATGAGCAGTTCTTC.

This rearrangement joins TRBV18 to TRBJ2-1, with a weak D call TRBD1 (5 bases). With 3 bases removed from V and 7 bases from J, the gap between germline ends came to 16 bases. CDR1 is KGHSH, CDR2 LQKENI, per germline. The CDR3 is 15 residues long. CDR3 protein: CASSPRQGIRNEQFF. The CDR3, as DNA: TGTGCCAGCTCACCTCGGCAGGGAATAAGGAATGAGCAGTTCTTC.

The V and J genes are TRBV19 and TRBJ1-2; 7 bases are a match to TRBD1. V was pared by 1 base and J by 7 bases, with 3 bases of the junction left unmatched. CDR1 is LNHDA, CDR2 SQIVND, per germline (reference sequence). The CDR3 length is 13 residues. For the CDR3, the DNA is TGTGCCAGTAGTATAGGCGGGACAGCTGGCTACACCTTC. This sequence encodes CASSIGGTAGYTF.

This clonotype came up many times. The chain is built from TRBV6-5 and TRBJ1-2; D is possibly TRBD1 (6 bases). CDR3 length: 15 amino acids. Looked up from germline, CDR1 is MNHEY and CDR2 is SVGAGI. V shed 2 bases and J shed 2 bases, with 12 bases lying between them. The CDR3 region has the DNA TGTGCCAGCAGTTACAAGGGGGGAATCAACTATGGCTACACCTTC. Protein product: CASSYKGGINYGYTF.

This clonotype was seen ten or more times. V gene TRBV7-6 combines with J gene TRBJ2-4; 8 bases fit TRBD1. The germline gives CDR1 SGHVS, CDR2 FNYEAQ. V shed 1 base and J 2 bases; nucleotides not matched to a gene: 4. This CDR3 contains 16 residues. The CDR3 region is CASSLGQGLTKNIQYF. DNA for the CDR3: TGTGCCAGCAGCTTAGGACAGGGGTTAACCAAAAACATTCAGTACTTC.

Many counts were recorded for this clonotype. The CDR3 loop is CASSLREPGEKLFF. The CDR3 nucleotides are TGTGCCAGCAGTCTCAGGGAACCGGGAGAAAAACTGTTTTTT. This chain uses TRBV12-3 or TRBV12-4 with TRBJ1-4, with D tentatively TRBD1 (5 bases). V was pared by 5 bases and J by 8 bases, with 15 bases between. The length of the CDR3 is 14 residues.

This clonotype was recorded at least ten times. The genes are TRBV2 and TRBJ2-1; TRBD2 matches at 7 bases. CDR3 length: 16 residues. Germline V lookup: CDR1 SNHLY, CDR2 FYNNEI. The J segment lost 5 bases and the V segment lost 0 bases, leaving 7 bases of the junction unmatched. The CDR3 coding sequence is TGTGCCAGCAGTGAAGCGCAAGCGGGACTTCACAATGAGCAGTTCTTC. This codes for CASSEAQAGLHNEQFF.

This clonotype came up many times. This chain links TRBV6-1 with TRBJ1-1, with 12 nucleotides matching TRBD1. This CDR3 contains 15 residues. With 8 bases clipped from V and 3 bases from J, the junction kept 7 bases outside the gene matches. Germline-derived CDR1 and CDR2 are MNHNS and SASEGT. The CDR3 DNA sequence: TGTGCCAGCTTTAAGGGACAGGGGGCCTACACTGAAGCTTTCTTT. Translation: CASFKGQGAYTEAFF.

To note about this clonotype: Mismatch with germline at one junction end may stem from a read error. The CDR3 is CASSKERTEASF. In DNA form, the CDR3 reads TGTGCCAGCTCCAAAGAACGGACTGAAGCTTCCTTT. The chain is built from TRBV7-9 and TRBJ1-1; D ambiguous. Germline V CDR1 and CDR2: SEHNR, FQNEAQ (reference sequence). The CDR3 extends over 12 amino acids.

Ten or more counts support this clonotype. The chain couples TRBV30 to TRBJ1-5; D call uncertain. In germline, CDR1 is GTSNPN, CDR2 SVGIG (reference sequence). CDR3 length: 13 amino acids. The CDR3 loop reads CAFETDSNQPQHF. The CDR3 nucleotides are TGTGCATTTGAGACGGATAGCAATCAGCCCCAGCATTTT.

This clonotype is a singleton in its sample. The chain has TRBV15 and TRBJ1-1; no clear D gene. CDR1 LNHNV and CDR2 YYDKDF come from the germline V gene (reference sequence). The CDR3 is 16 residues long. Trimming stripped 1 base from V and 3 bases from J, with 15 bases between. CDR3 nucleotide sequence: TGTGCCACCAGCAGAGCTGGGAAGGGTGTGCACACTGAAGCTTTCTTT. Translation gives CATSRAGKGVHTEAFF.

The rearrangement joins TRBV7-6 to TRBJ1-6; D not resolved. The V and J ends lost 5 bases and 7 bases respectively, with 12 bases between them. This CDR3 has 14 residues. Per the germline V gene, CDR1 is SGHVS and CDR2 is FNYEAQ. Written as DNA, the CDR3 is TGTGCCAGCAGCCGACTAAATCAGAATTCACCCCTCCACTTT. It specifies CASSRLNQNSPLHF.

The chain carries TRBV20-1 and TRBJ2-3, with 12 positions matching TRBD2. The CDR3 loop spans 17 amino acids. CDR1 and CDR2 (germline): DFQATT, SNEGSKA (reference sequence). The V gene end was trimmed by 4 bases and the J gene end by 12 bases; junction bases not matched to a gene: 20. The CDR3 spells CSANMEASSGGVRGQYF. CDR3 coding DNA: TGCAGTGCTAACATGGAGGCCTCTAGCGGGGGGGTGCGAGGACAGTATTTT.

This clonotype has a count of ten or more. The chain combines TRBV7-2 with TRBJ1-1; TRBD1 agrees at 7 bases. Losses at the gene ends were 3 bases for V and 0 bases for J; bases not matched to a gene: 4. Per the germline V gene, CDR1 is SGHTA and CDR2 is FQGNSA. The CDR3 contains 15 residues. CDR3 bases: TGTGCCAGCAGCTTCTCAGGGGGTATGAACACTGAAGCTTTCTTT. Amino acid sequence: CASSFSGGMNTEAFF.